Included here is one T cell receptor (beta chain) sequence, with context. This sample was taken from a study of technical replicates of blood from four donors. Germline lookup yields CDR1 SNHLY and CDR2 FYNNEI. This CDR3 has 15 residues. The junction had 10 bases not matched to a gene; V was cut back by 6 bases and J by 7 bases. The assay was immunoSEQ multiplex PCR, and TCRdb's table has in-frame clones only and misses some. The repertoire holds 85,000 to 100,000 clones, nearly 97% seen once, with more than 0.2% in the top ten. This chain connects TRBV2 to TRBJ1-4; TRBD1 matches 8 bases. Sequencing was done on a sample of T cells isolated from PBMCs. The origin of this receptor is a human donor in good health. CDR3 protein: CASSKQGGDAEKLFF. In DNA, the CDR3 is TGTGCCAGCAGCAAACAGGGGGGGGATGCTGAAAAACTGTTTTTT.